The sequence of this T cell receptor (beta chain) was determined in a study of cytomegalovirus exposure and HLA in healthy donors (dated by TCRdb to about 2017). Broadly, across the study: An earlier analysis of some 600 of the donors reported approximately 260 Gb of sequence data and around 100 million unique TCR beta sequences obtained from 180 million or so T cells. An early release that covered about 600 HLA-typed donors contained approximately 290 gigabases of sequencing data and tens of millions of unique TCR sequences. The genetic ancestry cluster associated with self-reported Caucasian donors included roughly 84% of the roughly 400 genotyped donors. The study aimed to test whether cataloging public T cell receptors could reveal signatures of past pathogen exposure. Using immunosequencing, the study profiled T cell repertoires from 640 or so subjects and related those repertoires to cytomegalovirus serostatus. Besides the first cohort of around 670 subjects, a separate validation cohort made up of over a hundred different subjects was used. The study combined high-throughput TCR immunosequencing, statistical association of individual TCRs with disease status, and machine learning to predict cytomegalovirus infection status. A later analysis re-analyzed previously published TCR beta repertoires from 660 or so donors and added high-resolution HLA genotyping to study TCR occurrence patterns. Rather than using new phenotypic data, the later analysis identified candidate immune exposures from TCR beta sequences and from how often those sequences occurred across donors. An earlier analysis of 587 of the donors used high-throughput TCR beta sequencing to judge whether each TCR beta V gene segment behaved as functional or pseudogenic. Donor age, sex, ethnicity and CMV serostatus were collected together with the repertoire data. A later genetic analysis took genome-wide SNP genotypes for about three fifths of the 666 donors and used that subset as a discovery cohort. Every discovery cohort repertoire had been produced on one sequencing platform. Class I and class II HLA loci were covered by the typing at four-digit resolution. Typing coverage differed by locus: A, B, C, DRB1 and DQB1 were typed in about 620-640 donors, DQA1 in 500 to 550, DPA1 in some 610, and DPB1 in approximately 450. Roughly 5 DR-DQ haplotypes were handled as single units for association and clustering because linkage in the cohort was strong. Across about 370 genotyped donors of the cohort, an average of approximately 240,000 unique TCR beta nucleotide sequences per donor were sequenced, and about a sixth of those sequences were non-productive.

Library creation used the immunoSEQ multiplex PCR assay. For the multiplex PCR, a mixture combining 60 forward primers for TCR Vbeta segments and 13 reverse primers for TCR Jbeta segments was used. The CDR3 region of rearranged TCR beta genes was amplified from genomic DNA with a multiplex PCR assay. The amplified TCR beta libraries were sequenced on the Illumina HiSeq System as 87-base-pair reads. In the paper's pipeline: Across the 670 or so repertoires, a later analysis counted approximately 83 million unique TCR beta chains, 8.5 million to 12 million of which were shared by at least two donors. Raw reads were error-corrected and collapsed into unique sequences with a nearest-neighbor algorithm that merged closely related sequences to remove PCR and sequencing errors. To assign V, D and J gene segments, CDR3 sequences were aligned to IMGT reference sequences. Each retained sequence needed at least a six-nucleotide match to both a V gene segment and a J gene segment. Rearrangements were called productive when the CDR3 lacked stop codons and stayed in frame with V and J; all others were non-productive. Following IMGT convention, CDR3 was defined as the stretch from the second conserved V-encoded cysteine to the conserved J-encoded phenylalanine. In an earlier analysis of roughly 580 of the donors, sequences lacking an unambiguous match to a single V gene segment were excluded. An earlier analysis of 587 of the donors classified V segments as functional when productive rearrangements were above 56.7% and as segregating when the standard deviation between donors was above 5%. To diagnose cytomegalovirus status from the catalog of TCR beta chain sequences, a statistical classification framework was built. In a later analysis, V and J genes were assigned by comparing TCR nucleotide sequences against IMGT/GENE-DB human TR gene sequences. In a later analysis, CDR3 sequences and most-parsimonious VDJ recombination scenarios were assigned using the TCRdist pipeline. A later analysis defined each TCR beta chain by its CDR3 amino acid sequence plus V-gene family, and excluded reads lacking a unique V-gene family. To address suspected cross-contamination and a sequencing artifact, a later analysis removed approximately 590 highly shared, low-generation-probability nucleotide sequences. In a later analysis, a clonal expansion index for each public chain was calculated from normalized within-repertoire ranks of inferred template counts. In a later analysis, generation probabilities were computed using a VDJ recombination model fitted to out-of-frame rearrangements, and the results were checked against IGoR. In a later analysis, hypergeometric tests were used to score TCR-TCR, TCR-HLA and TCR-CMV co-occurrence, with a repertoire-size bias correction applied to TCR pairs. In a later analysis, false discovery rates were estimated by permuting HLA or CMV assignments 20 times. In a later analysis, co-occurring TCRs were grouped using DBSCAN, with TCRdist sequence similarity added in when clustering inside HLA-allele-positive subsets. Repertoires with fewer than 30,000 or more than 120,000 public chains were left out of co-occurrence clustering, as were roughly five repertoires with anomalous nucleotide sharing. TCRdb took this table from immuneACCESS and kept in-frame rearrangements with V and J called. Such tables lack part of the clones; where checked against another copy, unresolved V genes explain under half of the gap, and the rest is unexplained. Clonal size and the V and J genes are those of that table, whereas D and trimming came from the DNA. The sample yields under 200,000 clones; around 75% were counted once. The ten most abundant clones make up around 8% of the sample.

Overall study results and their limits: When HLA alleles, especially DR and DQ, strongly co-occurred, TCR associations were difficult to assign to individual alleles. A later analysis associated about 17,000 TCR beta sequences with specific HLA alleles at a false discovery rate of 0.05. According to a later analysis, most CMV-associated TCR beta chains appeared to be HLA-restricted, and the HLA associations seemed to be driven largely by CMV exposure. An association between a missense DCLRE1C variant and V-gene and J-gene trimming of TCR beta chains was found in a later genetic analysis and replicated in an independent cohort. Linkage disequilibrium might explain the correlated functional status among segregating V segments, but an unknown experimental factor could not be excluded. Roughly uniform sequencing depth across donors was assumed in presence/absence analyses, although this assumption may not hold. Most TCR sequences were seen in very few donors, while some public TCRs were found in many individuals. Several of the top co-occurrence clusters appeared to be linked to parvovirus B19, influenza, CMV and Epstein-Barr virus, according to a later analysis. About 17 rarely observed V segments, including chromosome 9 orphons, were excluded from the earlier analysis of several hundred of the donors because counts were too low. In an earlier analysis of some 640 of the donors, most TCR beta V segments were observed in productive rearrangements about 87% or about 30% of the time, broadly matching IMGT annotations. Immune exposure information for the cohort was limited to CMV serostatus. A later genetic analysis reported fewer N-insertions in productive TCRs among donors in an Asian-associated ancestry cluster than the roughly 700-donor mean. A further reported finding was that TCR beta sequences accurately predicted the HLA-A and HLA-B alleles for most subjects in the first cohort. In both the original and validation cohorts, the classifier was reported to diagnose cytomegalovirus status with high specificity and sensitivity. A group of highly shared sequence variants was considered likely to be a technical artifact of the sequencing pipeline. According to the authors, the approach could potentially be generalized to other disease states and immunological phenotypes. A later analysis found that HLA-associated TCR beta chains were more clonally expanded and had lower generation probabilities than equally common non-associated chains. In vitro tests confirmed that a few of the cytomegalovirus-associated TCR beta chains recognize cytomegalovirus antigens. The study gave a list of roughly 150 TCR beta chains associated with cytomegalovirus. In a later analysis, the rate of TCR association differed among HLA loci, with DRB1 alleles having the most associated TCRs and HLA-C alleles having the fewest. Because the 87-base-pair reads could not distinguish some IMGT-functional V segments, including TRBV6-2 and TRBV6-3, those segments were excluded. Because some donors lacked HLA typing at each locus, the association tests relied only on the typed subset. The cohort was sequenced for TCR beta chains only, and without alpha or paired-chain data the features that could be detected were limited.

The cysteine opens and the phenylalanine closes a CDR3 of 14 amino acids. Just the 42-base CDR3 DNA is kept, in frame starting at base 1. CDR1 and CDR2 are read off the germline V gene as MNHEY and SVGAGI. V and J are truncated by 6 bases and 5 bases respectively, leaving an intervening sequence of 13 bases. The cohort consisted of approximately 690 healthy bone marrow donors. At the time of sampling, all cohort members were nominally healthy, though unrecorded immune exposures were likely present. The donor was CMV seropositive and was included in the group of approximately 310 seropositive cohort members. Every donor gave a peripheral blood sample, and the peripheral blood mononuclear cells from that sample were used for TCR beta sequencing. Genomic DNA was extracted from the blood cell samples with the Qiagen DNeasy Blood Extraction Kit. Points on this clone: Its specific antigen is unknown. Base qualities are missing; no much larger clone stands one base away.

The sequenced sample consisted of PBMCs. The chain was built from TRBV6-5 and TRBJ1-4, and possibly TRBD1, on 5 matching bases. The TCR comes from a woman between 40 and 50 years old in good health and CMV-seropositive. The CDR3 protein: CASSRQRGNEKLFF. Here is the DNA: TGTGCCAGCAGCCGACAAAGGGGAAATGAAAAACTGTTTTTT.